The table lists the clone carrying this TCR beta chain with a few counts. As yet, its antigen is unknown. The source of the sample is a study of T-cell reconstitution after alpha-beta-depleted transplantation in children. Study results and limitations: Newly generated T cells supplied most T-cell counts and diversity one year post-transplant. After transplant, high TCRbeta diversity at day 60 in some patients arose from surviving recipient T cells and thymic progenitors. At around two months after transplant, the alpha-beta T cells were reportedly derived from several hundred expanded clones that came from non-depleted graft cells.

The CDR3 spans 17 residues. With V trimmed by 5 bases and J by 0 bases, 8 bases remained unmatched. Germline V gene sequence: CDR1 SGHTA, CDR2 FQGNSA. During its preparation, the TCRbeta library received unique molecular identifiers. TCRdb used MiXCR to reprocess the PCR reads, holding one entry per CDR3 protein. The data hold roughly 340,000 distinct CDR3 sequences, with under 20% observed a single time. The material sequenced was PBMCs, mostly from graft donor cells, taken 360 days after TCRalphabeta/CD19-depleted stem cell transplant. The chain combines TRBV7-2 with TRBJ2-1; TRBD2 aligns across 9 bases. The receptor comes from a male patient under 10 years old who had a stem cell transplant for acute lymphoblastic leukemia, so the T cells may come from the graft donor. The CDR3 sequence is CASSRPLAGGSYNEQFF. CDR3 bases: TGTGCCAGCAGCCGCCCACTAGCGGGTGGCTCCTACAATGAGCAGTTCTTC.